This TCR beta chain derives from a study of T cells in tuberculosis. Here immunoSEQ multiplex PCR was the method, and the copy in TCRdb shows in-frame clones only, minus some. In the table there are around 30,000 clones, about 82% of which are singletons. The CDR3 sequence is 14 residues long. Germline assignment: CDR1 SGHAT and CDR2 FQNNGV. V lost 3 bases, J lost 0 bases, and 7 bases lay in between. Time point indicated: new active TB diagnosis, blood taken before or within 7 days of starting treatment. The chain employs TRBV11-2 and TRBJ2-3, with unresolved D. This clonotype originated in an adult with tuberculosis. The input for sequencing was PBMCs, taken at tuberculosis diagnosis. The CDR3 reads CASSFTGSTDTQYF. In DNA, the CDR3 is TGTGCCAGCAGCTTTACCGGGAGCACAGATACGCAGTATTTT. The full variable domain, with the rest looked up from reference TRBV11-2 and TRBJ2-3, is EAGVAQSPRYKIIEKRQSVAFWCNPISGHATLYWYQQILGQGPKLLIQFQNNGVVDDSQLPKDRFSAERLKGVDSTLKIQPAKLEDSAVYLCASSFTGSTDTQYFGPGTRLTVL.